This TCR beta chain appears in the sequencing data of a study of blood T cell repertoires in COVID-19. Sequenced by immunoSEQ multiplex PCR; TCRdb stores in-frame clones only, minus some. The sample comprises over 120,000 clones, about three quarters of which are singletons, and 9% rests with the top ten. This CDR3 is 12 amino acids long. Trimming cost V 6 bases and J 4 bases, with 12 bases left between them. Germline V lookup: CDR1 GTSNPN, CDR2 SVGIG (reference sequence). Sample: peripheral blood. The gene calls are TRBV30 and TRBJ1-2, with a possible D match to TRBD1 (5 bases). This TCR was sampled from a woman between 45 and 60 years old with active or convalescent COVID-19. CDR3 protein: CACDSYLYGYTF. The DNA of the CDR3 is TGTGCCTGCGACAGCTACCTCTATGGCTACACCTTC.